Here is one T cell receptor (beta chain) with its context. There is no known antigen for this receptor. Base qualities are not provided; no much larger clone lies one nucleotide away. The trial excluded patients who had a history of autoimmune disease or who were on systemic immunosuppression. In every dose cohort, peripheral blood was drawn for TCR sequencing at baseline, cycle 4 day 1, and cycle 7 day 1. Samples were obtained from an open-label, multicenter, first-in-human phase I dose-escalation trial of ivuxolimab. Adults with locally advanced or metastatic melanoma, renal cell carcinoma, hepatocellular carcinoma or head and neck squamous cell carcinoma were enrolled in the trial. Before TCR sequencing, CD4+ T cells and CD8+ T cells from peripheral blood were sorted into separate populations. This specimen comes from a study of OX40 agonist ivuxolimab in advanced cancers. Context from the whole study: The costimulatory receptor OX40 (CD134) was targeted by ivuxolimab, a fully human IgG2 agonistic monoclonal antibody. Partial responses occurred in three dose-escalation patients: two with cutaneous melanoma and one with hepatocellular carcinoma. Peripheral TCRbeta sequencing was intended to test whether TCR sequence diversity was altered and clonal T-cell expansion was caused by ivuxolimab. The paper reports the monotherapy dose-escalation portion (N of about 54 patients) of the phase I ivuxolimab trial. Intravenous ivuxolimab was administered to patients every 2 weeks at six dose levels: 0.01, 0.1, 0.3, 1.5, 3 and 10 mg/kg. Of the approximately 54 dose-escalation patients, hepatocellular carcinoma was present in approximately 20, melanoma in approximately 15, renal cell carcinoma in 9 and head and neck cancer in 9. Patients were allowed to have had prior anti-PD-1, anti-PD-L1 or anti-CTLA-4 therapy, and approximately 41% of the dose-escalation patients had previously received checkpoint inhibitors. A male proportion of approximately 83% and a mean age of around 60 years, ranging from roughly 23 to 85, were recorded for the dose-escalation cohort. On the study overall, not on this receptor specifically: Partial responders in the 0.1-3.0 mg/kg groups had among the lowest normalized peripheral clonal expansion, especially among CD8+ T cells. Low levels of normalized T-cell clonal expansion were also seen in some patients who did not respond. The antigen specificity of the clonally expanded peripheral T cells was not determined. At doses of 0.1 to 3.0 mg/kg, clonal expansion of both CD4+ and CD8+ blood T cells was observed from baseline to week 6. On average, CD8+ T cells showed more expanded clones than CD4+ T cells after ivuxolimab.

To sequence the TCRbeta CDR3 region, genomic DNA was isolated from the sorted cells. TCRbeta CDR3 regions were sequenced using the immunoSEQ Assay. TCRdb stores this immuneACCESS table with in-frame sequences only. Part of the clones is absent; in the studies checked, under half of the shortfall reflects unresolved V genes, and no reason is known for the rest. Recorded for this sample are about 77,000 clones; under 90% of them occurred a single time. The ten largest make up approximately 2.4% of the sample. Trimming removed 3 bases from V and 3 bases from J, leaving 11 bases between the germline ends. The germline V gene sets CDR1 to SNHLY and CDR2 to FYNNEI. From cysteine to phenylalanine, the CDR3 is 14 amino acids long. The kept DNA is CDR3 alone, 42 bases in frame from the first base.

Material: CD4+ or CD8+ T cells sorted from blood, obtained in a trial of the OX40 agonist ivuxolimab. This receptor chain uses TRBV2 and TRBJ1-1, and perhaps TRBD1 as D gene, on 6 matching bases. The TCR comes from an adult with an advanced solid tumor such as melanoma, head and neck, liver or kidney cancer. The DNA reads TGTGCCAGCAGTGAGGGACACTGGGACACTGAAGCTTTCTTT. Translated, this is CASSEGHWDTEAFF.